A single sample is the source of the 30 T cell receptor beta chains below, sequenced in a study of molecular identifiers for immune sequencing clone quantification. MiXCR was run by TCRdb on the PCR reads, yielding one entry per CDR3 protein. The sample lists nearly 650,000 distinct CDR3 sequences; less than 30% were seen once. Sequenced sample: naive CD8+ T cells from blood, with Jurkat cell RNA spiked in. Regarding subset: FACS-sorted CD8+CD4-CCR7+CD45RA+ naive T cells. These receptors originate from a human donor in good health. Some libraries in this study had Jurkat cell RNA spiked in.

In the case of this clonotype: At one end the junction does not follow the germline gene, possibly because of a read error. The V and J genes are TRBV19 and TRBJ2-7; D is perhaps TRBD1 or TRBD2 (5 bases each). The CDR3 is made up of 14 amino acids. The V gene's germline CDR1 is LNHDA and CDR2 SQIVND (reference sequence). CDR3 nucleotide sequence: TGTGCCAATAGTTTCGCCGGGACCATCTACGAGCAGTACTTC. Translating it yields CANSFAGTIYEQYF.

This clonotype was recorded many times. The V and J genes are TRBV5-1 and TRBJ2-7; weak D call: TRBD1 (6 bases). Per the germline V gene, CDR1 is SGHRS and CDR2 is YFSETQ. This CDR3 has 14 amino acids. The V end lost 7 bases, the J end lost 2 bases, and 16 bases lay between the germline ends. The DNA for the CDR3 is TGCGCCAGCCGGGACCCAGGGGCGGCCTACGAGCAGTACTTC. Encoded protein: CASRDPGAAYEQYF.

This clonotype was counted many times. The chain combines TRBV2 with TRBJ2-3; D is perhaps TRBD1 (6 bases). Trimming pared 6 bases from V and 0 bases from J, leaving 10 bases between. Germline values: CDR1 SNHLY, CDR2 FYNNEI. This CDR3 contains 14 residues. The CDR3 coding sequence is TGTGCCAGCAGACCAGGGGTTAGCACAGATACGCAGTATTTT. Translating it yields CASRPGVSTDTQYF.

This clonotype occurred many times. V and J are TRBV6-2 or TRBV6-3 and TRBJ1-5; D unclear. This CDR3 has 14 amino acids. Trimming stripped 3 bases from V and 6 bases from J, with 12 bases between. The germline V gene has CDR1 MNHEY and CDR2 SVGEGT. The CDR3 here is CASSYNFASQPQHF. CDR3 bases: TGTGCCAGCAGTTATAATTTCGCCAGTCAGCCCCAGCATTTT.

CDR3 in amino acids: CASSLAFDSSYEQYF. CDR3 nucleotide sequence: TGTGCCAGCAGCTTGGCCTTCGACAGCTCCTACGAGCAGTACTTC. This chain joins TRBV5-4 and TRBJ2-7; D might be TRBD1 (5 bases). CDR1 is SGHNT and CDR2 is YYREEE in the germline V gene (reference sequence). The germline V and J ends were trimmed by 0 bases and 0 bases, with 10 bases remaining between them. The CDR3 has 15 residues.

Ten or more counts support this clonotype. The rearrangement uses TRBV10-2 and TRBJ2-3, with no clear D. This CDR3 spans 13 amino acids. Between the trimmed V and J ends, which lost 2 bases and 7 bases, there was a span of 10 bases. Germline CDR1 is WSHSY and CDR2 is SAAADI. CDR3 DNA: TGCGCCAGCAGTGAGGGCGTCGAGTATACGCAGTATTTT. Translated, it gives CASSEGVEYTQYF.

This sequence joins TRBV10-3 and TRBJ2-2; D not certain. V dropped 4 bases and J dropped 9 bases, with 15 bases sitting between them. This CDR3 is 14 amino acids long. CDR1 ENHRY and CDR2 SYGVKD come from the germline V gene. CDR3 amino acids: CAISAPTPARELFF. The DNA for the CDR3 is TGTGCCATCAGTGCCCCAACGCCGGCCCGGGAGCTGTTTTTT.

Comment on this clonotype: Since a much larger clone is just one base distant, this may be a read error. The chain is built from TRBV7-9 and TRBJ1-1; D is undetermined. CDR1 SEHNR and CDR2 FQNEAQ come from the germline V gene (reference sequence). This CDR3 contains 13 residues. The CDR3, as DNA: TGTGCCAGCAGCCTGGACCCTATGACTGCAGCTTTCTTT. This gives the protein CASSLDPMTAAFF.

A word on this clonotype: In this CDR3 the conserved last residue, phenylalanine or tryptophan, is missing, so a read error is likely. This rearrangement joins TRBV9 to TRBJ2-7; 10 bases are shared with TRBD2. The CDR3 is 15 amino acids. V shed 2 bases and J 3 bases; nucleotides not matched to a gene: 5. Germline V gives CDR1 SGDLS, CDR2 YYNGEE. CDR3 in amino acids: CASSVSSGSFYEQYI. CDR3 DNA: TGTGCCAGCAGCGTGTCTAGCGGGAGTTTCTACGAGCAGTACATT.

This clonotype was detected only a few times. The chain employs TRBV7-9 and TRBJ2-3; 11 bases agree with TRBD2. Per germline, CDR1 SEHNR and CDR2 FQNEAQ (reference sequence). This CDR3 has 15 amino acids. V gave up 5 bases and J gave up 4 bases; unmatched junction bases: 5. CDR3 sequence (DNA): TGTGCCAGCAGCGCACCTAGCGGGGGGCCAGATACGCAGTATTTT. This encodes CASSAPSGGPDTQYF.

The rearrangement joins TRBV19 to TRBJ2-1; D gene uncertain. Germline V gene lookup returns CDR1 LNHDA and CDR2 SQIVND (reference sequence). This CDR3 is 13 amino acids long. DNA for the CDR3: TGTGTCAGCCAAGCCCAGCCCTACAATGAGCAGTTCTTC. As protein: CVSQAQPYNEQFF.

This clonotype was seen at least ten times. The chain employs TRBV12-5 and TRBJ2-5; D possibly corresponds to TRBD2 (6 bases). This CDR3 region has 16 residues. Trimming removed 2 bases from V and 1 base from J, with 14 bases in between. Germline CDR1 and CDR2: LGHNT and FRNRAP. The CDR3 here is CASGLWSAGTQETQYF. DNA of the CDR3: TGTGCTAGTGGTTTGTGGTCTGCGGGGACCCAAGAGACCCAGTACTTC.

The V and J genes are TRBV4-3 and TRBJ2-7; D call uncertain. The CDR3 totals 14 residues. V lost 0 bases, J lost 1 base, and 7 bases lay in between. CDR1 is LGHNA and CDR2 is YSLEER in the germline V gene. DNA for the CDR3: TGCGCCAGCAGCCAAGAAAGACTTTCCTACGAGCAGTACTTC. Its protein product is CASSQERLSYEQYF.

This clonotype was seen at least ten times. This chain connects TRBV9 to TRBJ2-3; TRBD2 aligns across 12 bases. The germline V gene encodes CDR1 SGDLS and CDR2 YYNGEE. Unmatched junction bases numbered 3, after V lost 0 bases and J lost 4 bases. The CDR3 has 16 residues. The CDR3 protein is CASSVARLAGADTQYF. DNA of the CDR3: TGTGCCAGCAGCGTAGCGAGACTAGCGGGAGCAGATACGCAGTATTTT.

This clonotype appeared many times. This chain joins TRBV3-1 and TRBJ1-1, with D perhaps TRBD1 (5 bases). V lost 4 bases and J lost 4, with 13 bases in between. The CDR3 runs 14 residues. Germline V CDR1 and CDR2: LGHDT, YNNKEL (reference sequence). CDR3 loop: CASSPVAGGTEAFF. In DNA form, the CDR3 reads TGTGCCAGCAGCCCCGTCGCGGGGGGCACTGAAGCTTTCTTT.

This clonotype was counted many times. The CDR3 DNA is TGTGCCAGCAGCTTAACGGTTAGCGGCAATGAGCAGTTCTTC. This translates into CASSLTVSGNEQFF. The V and J genes are TRBV7-3 and TRBJ2-1; possible D gene TRBD2, 6 bases. Trimming stripped 0 bases from V and 6 bases from J, with 9 bases between. Germline CDR1 SGHTA, CDR2 FQGTGA. The CDR3 loop spans 14 amino acids.

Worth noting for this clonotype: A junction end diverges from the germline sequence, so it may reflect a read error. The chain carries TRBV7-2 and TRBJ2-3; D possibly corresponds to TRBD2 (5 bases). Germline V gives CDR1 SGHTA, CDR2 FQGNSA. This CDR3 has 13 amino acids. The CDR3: CASSLVTTDTRYF. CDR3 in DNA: TGTGCCAGCAGCTTAGTGACTACAGATACGCGGTATTTT.

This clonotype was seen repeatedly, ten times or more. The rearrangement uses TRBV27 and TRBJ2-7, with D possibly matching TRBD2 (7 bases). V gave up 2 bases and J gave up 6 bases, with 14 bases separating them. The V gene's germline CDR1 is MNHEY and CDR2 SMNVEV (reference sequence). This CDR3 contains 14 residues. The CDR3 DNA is TGTGCCAGCAGTTTAAATTATGCGGGGGCCGAGCAGTACTTC. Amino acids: CASSLNYAGAEQYF.

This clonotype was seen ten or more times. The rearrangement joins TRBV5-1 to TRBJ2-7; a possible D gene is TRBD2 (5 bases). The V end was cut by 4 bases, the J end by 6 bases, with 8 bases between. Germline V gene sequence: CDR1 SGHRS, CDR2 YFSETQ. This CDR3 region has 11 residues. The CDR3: CASSLRGEQYF. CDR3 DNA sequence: TGCGCCAGCAGCCTCCGGGGCGAGCAGTACTTC.

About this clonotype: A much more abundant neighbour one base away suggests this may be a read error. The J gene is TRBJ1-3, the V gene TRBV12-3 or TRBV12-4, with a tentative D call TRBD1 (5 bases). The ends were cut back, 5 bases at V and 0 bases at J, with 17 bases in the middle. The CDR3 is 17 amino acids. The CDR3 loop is CASSPTGRGSSGNTIYF. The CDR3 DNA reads TGTGCCAGCAGTCCTACGGGACGGGGTTCCTCTGGAAACACCATATATTTT.

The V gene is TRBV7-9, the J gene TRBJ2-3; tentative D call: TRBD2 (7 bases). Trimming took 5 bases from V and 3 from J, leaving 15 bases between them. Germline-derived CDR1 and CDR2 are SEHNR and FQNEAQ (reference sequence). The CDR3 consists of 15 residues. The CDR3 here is CASSPVKGGTDTQYF. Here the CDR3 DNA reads TGTGCCAGCAGCCCAGTCAAGGGGGGGACAGATACGCAGTATTTT.

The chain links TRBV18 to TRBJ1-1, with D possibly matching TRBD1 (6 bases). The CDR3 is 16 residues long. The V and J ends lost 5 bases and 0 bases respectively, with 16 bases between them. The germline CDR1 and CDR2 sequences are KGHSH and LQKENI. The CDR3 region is CASSKQGFLMNTEAFF. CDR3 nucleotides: TGTGCCAGCTCAAAACAGGGTTTCCTAATGAACACTGAAGCTTTCTTT.

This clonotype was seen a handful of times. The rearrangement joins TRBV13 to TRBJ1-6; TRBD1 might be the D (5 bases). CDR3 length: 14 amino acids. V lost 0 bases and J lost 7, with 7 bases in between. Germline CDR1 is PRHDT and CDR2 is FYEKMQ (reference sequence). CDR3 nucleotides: TGTGCCAGCAGCTTAGGGGGGCGGAATTCACCCCTCCACTTT. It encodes CASSLGGRNSPLHF.

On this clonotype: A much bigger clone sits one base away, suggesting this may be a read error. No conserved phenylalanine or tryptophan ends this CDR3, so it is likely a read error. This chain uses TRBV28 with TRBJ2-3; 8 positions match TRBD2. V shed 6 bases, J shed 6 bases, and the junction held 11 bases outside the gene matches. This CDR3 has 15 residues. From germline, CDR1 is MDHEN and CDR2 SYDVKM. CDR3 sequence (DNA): TGTGCCAGCAGCCCCGCAGCGGGGGCGCGGGATACGCAGTATATT. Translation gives CASSPAAGARDTQYI.

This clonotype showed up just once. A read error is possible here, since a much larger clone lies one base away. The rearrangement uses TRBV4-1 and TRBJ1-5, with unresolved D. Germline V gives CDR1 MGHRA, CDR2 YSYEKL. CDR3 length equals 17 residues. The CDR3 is CTSSQDRSDYSNQPQHF. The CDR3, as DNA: TGCACCAGCAGCCAAGATAGGTCAGACTATAGCAATCAGCCCCAGCATTTT.

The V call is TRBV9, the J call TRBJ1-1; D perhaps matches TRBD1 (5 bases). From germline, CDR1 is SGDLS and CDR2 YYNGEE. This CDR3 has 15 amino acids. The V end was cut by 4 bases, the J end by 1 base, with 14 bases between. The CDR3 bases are TGTGCCAGCAGCCCCTGGGGGGGACCGAACACTGAAGCTTTCTTT. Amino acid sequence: CASSPWGGPNTEAFF.

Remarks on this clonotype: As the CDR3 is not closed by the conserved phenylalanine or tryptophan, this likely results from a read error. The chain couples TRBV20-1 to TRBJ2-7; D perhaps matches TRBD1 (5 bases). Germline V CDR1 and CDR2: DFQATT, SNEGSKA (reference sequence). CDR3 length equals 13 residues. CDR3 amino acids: CSWEGASSYEQYS. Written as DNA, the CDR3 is TGCAGCTGGGAAGGGGCAAGCTCCTACGAGCAGTACTCC.

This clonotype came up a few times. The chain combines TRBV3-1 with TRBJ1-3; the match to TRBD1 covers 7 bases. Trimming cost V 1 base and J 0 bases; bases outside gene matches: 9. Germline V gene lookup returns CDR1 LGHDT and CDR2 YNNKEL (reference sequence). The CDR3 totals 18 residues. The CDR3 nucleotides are TGTGCCAGCAGCCAAGTTGGGACAGCGCTGAGCTCTGGAAACACCATATATTTT. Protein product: CASSQVGTALSSGNTIYF.

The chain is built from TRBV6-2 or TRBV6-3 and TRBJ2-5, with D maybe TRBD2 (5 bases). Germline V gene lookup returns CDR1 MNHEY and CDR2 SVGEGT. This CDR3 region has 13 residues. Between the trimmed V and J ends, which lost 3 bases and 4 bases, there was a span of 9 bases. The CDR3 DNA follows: TGTGCCAGCAGTTATAGCGCCCCAGAGACCCAGTACTTC. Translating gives CASSYSAPETQYF.

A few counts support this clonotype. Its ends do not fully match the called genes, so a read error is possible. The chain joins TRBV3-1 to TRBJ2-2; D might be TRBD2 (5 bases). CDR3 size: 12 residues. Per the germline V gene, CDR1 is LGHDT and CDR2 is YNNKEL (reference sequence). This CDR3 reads CASRWETGEPFF. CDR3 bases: TGTGCCAGCAGATGGGAAACCGGGGAGCCGTTTTTT.